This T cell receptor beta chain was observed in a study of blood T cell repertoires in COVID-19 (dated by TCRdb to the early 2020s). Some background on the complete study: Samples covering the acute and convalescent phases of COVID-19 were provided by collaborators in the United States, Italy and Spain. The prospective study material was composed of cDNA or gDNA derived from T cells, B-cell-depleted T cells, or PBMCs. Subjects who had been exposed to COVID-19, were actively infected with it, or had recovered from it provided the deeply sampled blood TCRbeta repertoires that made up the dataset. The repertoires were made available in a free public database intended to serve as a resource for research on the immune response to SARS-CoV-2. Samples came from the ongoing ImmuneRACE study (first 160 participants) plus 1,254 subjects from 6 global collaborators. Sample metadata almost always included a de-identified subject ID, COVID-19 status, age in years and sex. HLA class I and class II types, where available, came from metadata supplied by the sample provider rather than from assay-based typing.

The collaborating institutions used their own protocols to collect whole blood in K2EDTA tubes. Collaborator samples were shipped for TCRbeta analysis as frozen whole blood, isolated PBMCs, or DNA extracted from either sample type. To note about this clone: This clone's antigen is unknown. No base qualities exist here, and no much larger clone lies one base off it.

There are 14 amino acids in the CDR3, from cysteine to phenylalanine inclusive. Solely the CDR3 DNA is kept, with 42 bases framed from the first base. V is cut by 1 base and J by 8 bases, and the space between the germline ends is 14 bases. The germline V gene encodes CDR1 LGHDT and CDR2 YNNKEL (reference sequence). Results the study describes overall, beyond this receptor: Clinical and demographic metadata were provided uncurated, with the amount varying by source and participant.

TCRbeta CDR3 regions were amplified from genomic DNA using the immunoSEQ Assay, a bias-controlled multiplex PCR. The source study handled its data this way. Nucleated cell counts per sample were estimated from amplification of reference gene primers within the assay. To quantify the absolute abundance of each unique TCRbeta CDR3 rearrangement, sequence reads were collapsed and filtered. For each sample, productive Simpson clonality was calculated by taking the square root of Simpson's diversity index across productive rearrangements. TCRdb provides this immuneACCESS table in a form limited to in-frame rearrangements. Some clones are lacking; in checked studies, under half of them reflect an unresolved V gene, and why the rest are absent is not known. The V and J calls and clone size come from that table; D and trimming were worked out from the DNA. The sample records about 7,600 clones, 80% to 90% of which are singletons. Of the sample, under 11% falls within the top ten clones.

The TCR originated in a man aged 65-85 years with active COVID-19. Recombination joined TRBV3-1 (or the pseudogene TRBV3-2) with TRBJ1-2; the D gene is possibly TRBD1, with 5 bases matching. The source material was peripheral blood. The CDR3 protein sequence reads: CASSQAELGGGYTF. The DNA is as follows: TGTGCCAGCAGCCAAGCGGAACTCGGGGGGGGCTACACCTTC.